The 10 T cell receptor beta chains given below trace back to one sample, sequenced in a study of T cell responses to AZD1222 COVID-19 vaccine. Method: immunoSEQ multiplex PCR; TCRdb's copy keeps in-frame clones and lacks some. The sample shows about 76,000 clones, roughly 80% of them seen only once. This specimen consisted of peripheral blood, obtained 28 days after the second dose of the MenACWY control vaccine. These TCRs come from an adult who received the MenACWY meningococcal vaccine as a control.

The chain carries TRBV3-1 (or the pseudogene TRBV3-2) and TRBJ2-7, with 10 nucleotides matching TRBD2. This CDR3 spans 15 amino acids. Per the germline V gene, CDR1 is LGHDT and CDR2 is YNNKEL (reference sequence). V was pared by 1 base and J by 3 bases, with 3 bases of the junction left unmatched. The CDR3 here is CASSQGTSGIYEQYF. The CDR3 nucleotides read TGTGCCAGCAGCCAAGGGACTAGCGGAATCTACGAGCAGTACTTC.

This chain joins TRBV28 and TRBJ2-7, with D uncertain. CDR1 and CDR2 (germline): MDHEN, SYDVKM. Trimming shortened V by 5 bases and J by 6 bases, and 14 bases separated the two germline ends. This CDR3 is built from 13 residues. CDR3: CASSPPTTREQYF. CDR3 DNA: TGTGCCAGCAGTCCTCCGACGACTCGCGAGCAGTACTTC.

This clone was seen only a few times. Other DNA sequences in this specimen translate into the identical CDR3. The chain links TRBV4-2 to TRBJ2-2; the D gene could be TRBD1 or TRBD2 (6 bases each). CDR1 and CDR2 (germline): LGHNA, YNFKEQ. The CDR3 totals 16 residues. Trimming left V 5 bases short and J 5 bases short, with 18 bases between. CDR3 amino acids: CASSLRGVGGTGELFF. CDR3 in DNA: TGTGCCAGCAGCTTAAGGGGGGTAGGGGGTACCGGGGAGCTGTTTTTT.

The chain links TRBV5-5 to TRBJ1-1; D might be TRBD1 (6 bases). This CDR3 is built from 18 residues. V lost 0 bases to trimming and J lost 1 base, with 19 bases between them. Germline-derived CDR1 and CDR2 are SGHKS and YYEKEE (reference sequence). CDR3 nucleotides: TGTGCCAGCAGCTTGGACATCCTAACAGGGAGTAGGAACACTGAAGCTTTCTTT. Translating it yields CASSLDILTGSRNTEAFF. Filled out from reference TRBV5-5 and TRBJ1-1, the complete variable domain reads DAGVTQSPTHLIKTRGQQVTLRCSPISGHKSVSWYQQVLGQGPQFIFQYYEKEERGRGNFPDRFSARQFPNYSSELNVNALLLGDSALYLCASSLDILTGSRNTEAFFGQGTRLTVV.

This chain uses TRBV7-8 with TRBJ2-3; 7 bases align to TRBD2. The V gene end was trimmed by 5 bases and the J gene end by 8 bases; junction bases not matched to a gene: 10. The CDR3 contains 14 residues. Germline lookup yields CDR1 SGHVS and CDR2 FQNEAQ. The CDR3 loop reads CASSRAGSPGTQYF. The CDR3 coding sequence is TGTGCCAGCAGCCGAGCGGGGTCCCCGGGTACGCAGTATTTT.

The chain is built from TRBV7-9 and TRBJ1-6; tentative D call: TRBD1 (6 bases). Per the germline V gene, CDR1 is SEHNR and CDR2 is FQNEAQ (reference sequence). The CDR3 has 14 residues. Trimming pared 4 bases from V and 6 bases from J, leaving 10 bases between. The CDR3 loop reads CASSSGTSNSPLHF. CDR3 DNA sequence: TGTGCCAGCAGCTCCGGGACATCTAATTCACCCCTCCACTTT. Looking up the rest from reference TRBV7-9 and TRBJ1-6 gives the full variable domain: DTGVSQNPRHKITKRGQNVTFRCDPISEHNRLYWYRQTLGQGPEFLTYFQNEAQLEKSRLLSDRFSAERPKGSFSTLEIQRTEQGDSAMYLCASSSGTSNSPLHFGNGTRLTVT.

V and J are TRBV28 and TRBJ2-1; a possible D gene is TRBD2 (6 bases). The CDR3 consists of 15 residues. Trimming removed 1 base at V and 7 bases at J, with 14 bases between. Germline assignment: CDR1 MDHEN and CDR2 SYDVKM. The chain's CDR3 is CASSLSIGRGNEQFF. In DNA form, the CDR3 reads TGTGCCAGCAGTTTATCCATCGGGAGAGGGAATGAGCAGTTCTTC. The whole variable domain, filled in from reference TRBV28 and TRBJ2-1, reads DVKVTQSSRYLVKRTGEKVFLECVQDMDHENMFWYRQDPGLGLRLIYFSYDVKMKEKGDIPEGYSVSREKKERFSLILESASTNQTSMYLCASSLSIGRGNEQFFGPGTRLTVL.

This chain connects TRBV28 to TRBJ1-6; TRBD1 matches at 8 bases. CDR3 length: 15 amino acids. V dropped 5 bases and J dropped 7; count of bases not matched to a gene: 7. Germline V gene sequence: CDR1 MDHEN, CDR2 SYDVKM. DNA of the CDR3: TGTGCCAGCAGTGGGACAGGTTGGGGAAATTCACCCCTCCACTTT. It translates to CASSGTGWGNSPLHF.

CDR3 sequence reads: CASRPGTGDEQFF. The CDR3 nucleotides are TGTGCCAGCAGACCCGGGACAGGGGATGAGCAGTTCTTC. This sequence joins TRBV28 and TRBJ2-1; 10 bases agree with TRBD1. CDR1 MDHEN and CDR2 SYDVKM come from the germline V gene. CDR3 length: 13 amino acids. V lost 6 bases to trimming and J lost 8 bases; unmatched junction nucleotides: 4.

This chain joins TRBV2 and TRBJ1-1, with D maybe TRBD1 (5 bases). This CDR3 is 16 amino acids long. Trimming removed 0 bases at V and 1 base at J, with 12 bases between. Germline CDR1 reads SNHLY; CDR2 reads FYNNEI. The CDR3 DNA reads TGTGCCAGCAGTGAAGCAATGAGGGGCTGGAACACTGAAGCTTTCTTT. It is translated as CASSEAMRGWNTEAFF.